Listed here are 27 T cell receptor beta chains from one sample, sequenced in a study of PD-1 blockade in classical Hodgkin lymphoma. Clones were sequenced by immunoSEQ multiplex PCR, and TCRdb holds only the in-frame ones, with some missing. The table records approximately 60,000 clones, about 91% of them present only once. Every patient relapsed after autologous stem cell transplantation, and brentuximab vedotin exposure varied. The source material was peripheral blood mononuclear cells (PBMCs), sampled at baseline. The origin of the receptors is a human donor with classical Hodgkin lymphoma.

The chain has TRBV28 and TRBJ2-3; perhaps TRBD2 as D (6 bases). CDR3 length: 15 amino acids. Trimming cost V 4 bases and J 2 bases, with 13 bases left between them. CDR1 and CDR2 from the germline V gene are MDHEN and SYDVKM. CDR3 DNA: TGTGCCAGCAGTTCCGGTAGCGGATACACAGATACGCAGTATTTT. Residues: CASSSGSGYTDTQYF. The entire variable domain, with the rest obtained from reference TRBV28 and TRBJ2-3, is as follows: DVKVTQSSRYLVKRTGEKVFLECVQDMDHENMFWYRQDPGLGLRLIYFSYDVKMKEKGDIPEGYSVSREKKERFSLILESASTNQTSMYLCASSSGSGYTDTQYFGPGTRLTVL.

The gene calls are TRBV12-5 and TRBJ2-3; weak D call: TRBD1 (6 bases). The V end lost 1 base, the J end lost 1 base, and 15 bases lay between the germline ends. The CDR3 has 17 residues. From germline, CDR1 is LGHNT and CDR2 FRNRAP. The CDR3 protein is CASGLARLGHRTDTQYF. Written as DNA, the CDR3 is TGTGCTAGTGGTTTGGCCCGATTGGGACACCGCACAGATACGCAGTATTTT.

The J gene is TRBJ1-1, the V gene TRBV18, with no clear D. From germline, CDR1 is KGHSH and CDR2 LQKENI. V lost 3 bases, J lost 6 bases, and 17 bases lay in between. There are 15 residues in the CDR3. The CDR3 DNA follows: TGTGCCAGCTCACCTCGGGCTGCGGGTGTCGCTGAAGCTTTCTTT. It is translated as CASSPRAAGVAEAFF.

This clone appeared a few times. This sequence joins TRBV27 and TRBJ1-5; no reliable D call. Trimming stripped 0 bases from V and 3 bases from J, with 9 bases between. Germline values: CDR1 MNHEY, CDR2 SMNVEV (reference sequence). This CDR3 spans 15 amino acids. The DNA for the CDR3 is TGTGCCAGCAGTTTATCGGGCCAGGCCAATCAGCCCCAGCATTTT. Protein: CASSLSGQANQPQHF.

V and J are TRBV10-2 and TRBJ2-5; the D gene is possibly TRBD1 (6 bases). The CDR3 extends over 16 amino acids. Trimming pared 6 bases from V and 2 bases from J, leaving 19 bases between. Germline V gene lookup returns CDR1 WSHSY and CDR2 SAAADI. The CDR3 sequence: CASRNNPGTRQETQYF. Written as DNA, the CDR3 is TGCGCCAGCAGAAATAACCCCGGGACACGACAAGAGACCCAGTACTTC.

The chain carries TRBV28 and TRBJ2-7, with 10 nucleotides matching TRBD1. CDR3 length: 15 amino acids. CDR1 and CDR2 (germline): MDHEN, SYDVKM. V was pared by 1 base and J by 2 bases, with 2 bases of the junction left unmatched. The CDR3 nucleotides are TGTGCCAGCAGTTTATCGGACAGGGGGACCTACGAGCAGTACTTC. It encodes CASSLSDRGTYEQYF. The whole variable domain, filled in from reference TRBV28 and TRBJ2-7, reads DVKVTQSSRYLVKRTGEKVFLECVQDMDHENMFWYRQDPGLGLRLIYFSYDVKMKEKGDIPEGYSVSREKKERFSLILESASTNQTSMYLCASSLSDRGTYEQYFGPGTRLTVT.

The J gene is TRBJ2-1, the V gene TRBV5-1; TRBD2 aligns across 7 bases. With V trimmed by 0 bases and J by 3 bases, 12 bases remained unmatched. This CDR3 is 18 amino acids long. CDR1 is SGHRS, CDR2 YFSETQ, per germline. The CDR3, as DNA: TGCGCCAGCAGCTTGGTCGGTACTAGAGCGGGATTCTACAATGAGCAGTTCTTC. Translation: CASSLVGTRAGFYNEQFF.

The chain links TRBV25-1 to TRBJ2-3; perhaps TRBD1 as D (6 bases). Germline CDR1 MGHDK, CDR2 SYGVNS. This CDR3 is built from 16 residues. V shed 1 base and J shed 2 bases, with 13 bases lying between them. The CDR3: CASSEFSGQYTDTQYF. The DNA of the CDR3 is TGTGCCAGCAGTGAATTCAGTGGACAGTACACAGATACGCAGTATTTT.

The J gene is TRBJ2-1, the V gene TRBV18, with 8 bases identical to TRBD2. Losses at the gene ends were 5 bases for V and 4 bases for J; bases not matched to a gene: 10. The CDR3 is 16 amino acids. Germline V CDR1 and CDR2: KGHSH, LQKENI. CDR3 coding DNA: TGTGCCAGCTCAACCCCGGGGGGGGGCATATACAATGAGCAGTTCTTC. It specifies CASSTPGGGIYNEQFF.

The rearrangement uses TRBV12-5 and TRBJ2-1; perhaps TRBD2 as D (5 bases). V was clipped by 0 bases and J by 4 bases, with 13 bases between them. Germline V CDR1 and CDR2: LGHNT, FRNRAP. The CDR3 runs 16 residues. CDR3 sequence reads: CASGLVVFRTYNEQFF. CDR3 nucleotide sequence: TGTGCTAGTGGTTTGGTAGTGTTCAGGACTTACAATGAGCAGTTCTTC. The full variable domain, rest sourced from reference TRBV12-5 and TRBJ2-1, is DARVTQTPRHKVTEMGQEVTMRCQPILGHNTVFWYRQTMMQGLELLAYFRNRAPLDDSGMPKDRFSAEMPDATLATLKIQPSEPRDSAVYFCASGLVVFRTYNEQFFGPGTRLTVL.

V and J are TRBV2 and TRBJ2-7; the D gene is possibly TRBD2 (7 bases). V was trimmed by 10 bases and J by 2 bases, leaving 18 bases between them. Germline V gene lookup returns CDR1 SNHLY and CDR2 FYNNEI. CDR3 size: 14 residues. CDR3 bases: TGTGCCACCCGGGGGGACATCGAGACCTACGAGCAGTACTTC. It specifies CATRGDIETYEQYF.

Written as DNA, the CDR3 is TGTGCCTGGAGTGCGGTAGCGGGGGGCAGGGAGACCCAGTACTTC. It translates to CAWSAVAGGRETQYF. The V and J genes are TRBV30 and TRBJ2-5; 10 bases agree with TRBD2. Germline V gives CDR1 GTSNPN, CDR2 SVGIG (reference sequence). Trimming at V came to 1 base and at J to 5 bases, leaving 7 bases not matched to a gene. The CDR3 runs 15 residues.

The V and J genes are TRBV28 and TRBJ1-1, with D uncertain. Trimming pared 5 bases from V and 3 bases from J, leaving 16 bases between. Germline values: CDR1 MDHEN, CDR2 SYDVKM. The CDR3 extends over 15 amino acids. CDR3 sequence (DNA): TGTGCCAGCAGTCGACTCAACAGAATGTACACTGAAGCTTTCTTT. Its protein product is CASSRLNRMYTEAFF.

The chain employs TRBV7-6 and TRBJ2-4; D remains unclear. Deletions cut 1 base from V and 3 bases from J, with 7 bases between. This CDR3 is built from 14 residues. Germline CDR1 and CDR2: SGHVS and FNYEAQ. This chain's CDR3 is CASSLGQDKNIQYF. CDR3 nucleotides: TGTGCCAGCAGCTTAGGGCAGGACAAAAACATTCAGTACTTC.

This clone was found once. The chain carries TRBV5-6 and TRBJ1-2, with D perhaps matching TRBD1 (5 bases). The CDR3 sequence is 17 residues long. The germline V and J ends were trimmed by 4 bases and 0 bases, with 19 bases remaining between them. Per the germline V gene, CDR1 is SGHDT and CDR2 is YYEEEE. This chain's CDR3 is CASSVGEGSRTNYGYTF. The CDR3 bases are TGTGCCAGCAGCGTGGGGGAGGGTTCACGGACTAACTATGGCTACACCTTC.

The CDR3 DNA reads TGTGCCAGCAGCCTGGGACAGTACAGTTCAAACTATGGCTACACCTTC. It yields the protein CASSLGQYSSNYGYTF. The chain carries TRBV7-3 and TRBJ1-2; TRBD1 matches at 7 bases. V lost 5 bases, J lost 2 bases, and 11 bases stayed unmatched. CDR3 size: 16 residues. Germline values: CDR1 SGHTA, CDR2 FQGTGA.

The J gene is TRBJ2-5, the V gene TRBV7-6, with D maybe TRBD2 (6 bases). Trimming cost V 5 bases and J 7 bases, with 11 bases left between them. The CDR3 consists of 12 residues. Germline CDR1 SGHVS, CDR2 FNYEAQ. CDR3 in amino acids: CASSAVGGTQYF. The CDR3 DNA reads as TGTGCCAGCAGCGCCGTGGGGGGGACCCAGTACTTC.

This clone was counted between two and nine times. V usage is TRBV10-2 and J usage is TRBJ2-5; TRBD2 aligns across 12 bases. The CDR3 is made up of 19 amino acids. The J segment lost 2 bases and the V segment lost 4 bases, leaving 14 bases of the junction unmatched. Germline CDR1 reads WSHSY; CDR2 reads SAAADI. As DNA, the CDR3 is TGCGCCAGCAGTGCCCACCGGACTAGCGGGGCGCGGTTACAAGAGACCCAGTACTTC. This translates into CASSAHRTSGARLQETQYF.

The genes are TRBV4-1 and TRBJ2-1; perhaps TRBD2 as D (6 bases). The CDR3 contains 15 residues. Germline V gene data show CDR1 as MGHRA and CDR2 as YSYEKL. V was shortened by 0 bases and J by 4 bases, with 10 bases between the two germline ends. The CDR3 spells CASSQDHSGYNEQFF. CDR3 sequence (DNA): TGCGCCAGCAGCCAAGATCACAGCGGGTACAATGAGCAGTTCTTC.

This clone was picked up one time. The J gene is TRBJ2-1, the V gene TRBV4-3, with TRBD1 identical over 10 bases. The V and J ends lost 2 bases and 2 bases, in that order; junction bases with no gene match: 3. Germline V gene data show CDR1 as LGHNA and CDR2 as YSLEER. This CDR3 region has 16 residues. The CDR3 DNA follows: TGCGCCAGCAGCCAACAAGGACAGGGGGCCTACAATGAGCAGTTCTTC. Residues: CASSQQGQGAYNEQFF.

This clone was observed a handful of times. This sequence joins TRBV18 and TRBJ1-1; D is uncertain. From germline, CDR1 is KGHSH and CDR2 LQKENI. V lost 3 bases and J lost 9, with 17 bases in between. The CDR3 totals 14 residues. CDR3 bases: TGTGCCAGCTCACCCCAAGCCTCGATCTGGCAAGCTTTCTTT. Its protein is CASSPQASIWQAFF.

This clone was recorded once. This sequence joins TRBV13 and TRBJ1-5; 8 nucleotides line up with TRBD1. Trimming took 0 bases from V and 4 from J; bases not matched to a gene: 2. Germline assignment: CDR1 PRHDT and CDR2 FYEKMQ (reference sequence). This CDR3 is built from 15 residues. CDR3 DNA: TGTGCCAGCAGCTTAGGCAGGGGGCTTAATCAGCCCCAGCATTTT. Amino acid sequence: CASSLGRGLNQPQHF.

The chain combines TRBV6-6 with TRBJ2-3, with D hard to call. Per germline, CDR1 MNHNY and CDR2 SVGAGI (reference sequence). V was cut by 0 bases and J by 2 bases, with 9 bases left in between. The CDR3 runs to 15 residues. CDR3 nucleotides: TGTGCCAGCAGTTACTCGCCGATGTACACAGATACGCAGTATTTT. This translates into CASSYSPMYTDTQYF.

The DNA of the CDR3 is TGTGCCAGCAGCCCTTCGGGACCTTTAGGGGAGACCCAGTACTTC. As protein: CASSPSGPLGETQYF. The chain employs TRBV28 and TRBJ2-5; D may correspond to TRBD1 or TRBD2 (5 bases each). The CDR3 sequence is 15 residues long. V was trimmed by 6 bases and J by 5 bases, leaving 19 bases between them. Germline-derived CDR1 and CDR2 are MDHEN and SYDVKM.

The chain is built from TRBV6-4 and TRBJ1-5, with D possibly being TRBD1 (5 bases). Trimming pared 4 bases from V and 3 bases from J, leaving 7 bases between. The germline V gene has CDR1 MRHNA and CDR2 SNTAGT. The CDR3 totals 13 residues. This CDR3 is CASSGGDNQPQHF. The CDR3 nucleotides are TGTGCCAGCAGTGGGGGGGACAATCAGCCCCAGCATTTT.

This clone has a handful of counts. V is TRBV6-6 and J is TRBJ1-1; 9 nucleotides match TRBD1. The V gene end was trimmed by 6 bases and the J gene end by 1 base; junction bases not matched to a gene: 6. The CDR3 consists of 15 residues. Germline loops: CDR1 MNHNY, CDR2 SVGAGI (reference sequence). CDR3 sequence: CASRPGQGRNTEAFF. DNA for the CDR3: TGTGCCAGCAGACCGGGACAGGGAAGGAACACTGAAGCTTTCTTT.

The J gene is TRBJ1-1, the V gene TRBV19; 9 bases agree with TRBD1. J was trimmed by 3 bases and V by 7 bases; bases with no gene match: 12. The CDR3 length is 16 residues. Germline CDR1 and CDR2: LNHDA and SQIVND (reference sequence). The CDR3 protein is CASTPIIGQGYTEAFF. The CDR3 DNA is TGTGCCAGTACCCCGATCATCGGACAGGGGTACACTGAAGCTTTCTTT.